These 27 T cell receptor beta chains were all obtained from the same sample, sequenced in a study of early T cells in non-severe SARS-CoV-2 infection. TCRdb recomputed calls from the 5' RACE reads with MiXCR, one row per CDR3 protein. Altogether 70,000 to 95,000 distinct CDR3 sequences are present, roughly 15% being singletons, with the ten largest covering roughly 0.6%. Sequenced input: whole blood. Receptor source: an adult who was a healthcare worker with PCR-confirmed SARS-CoV-2 infection or an uninfected control (not recorded which).

This clonotype was seen more than once but under ten times. The chain has TRBV2 and TRBJ2-2; D ambiguous. The germline CDR1 and CDR2 sequences are SNHLY and FYNNEI. Trimming stripped 5 bases from V and 0 bases from J, with 4 bases between. The CDR3 extends over 13 amino acids. The CDR3 nucleotides read TGTGCCAGCAGTCGCGCGAACACCGGGGAGCTGTTTTTT. Translating it yields CASSRANTGELFF.

This clonotype turned up a few times. The chain is built from TRBV7-3 and TRBJ2-1; 8 bases align to TRBD1. The CDR3 runs 13 residues. CDR1 and CDR2 (germline): SGHTA, FQGTGA. V shed 2 bases, J shed 8 bases, and the junction held 2 bases outside the gene matches. This CDR3 reads CASSLRQGHEQFF. The DNA of the CDR3 is TGTGCCAGCAGCTTACGACAGGGGCATGAGCAGTTCTTC.

This clonotype was picked up a small number of times. V gene TRBV20-1 combines with J gene TRBJ1-4; D ambiguous. Germline V gives CDR1 DFQATT, CDR2 SNEGSKA (reference sequence). CDR3 size: 13 residues. V gave up 0 bases and J gave up 8 bases, with 10 bases separating them. The CDR3 DNA reads TGCAGTGCTAGAGATCACCGTCGGGAAAAACTGTTTTTT. It is translated as CSARDHRREKLFF.

The chain links TRBV5-1 to TRBJ2-3; no definite D call. V was trimmed by 3 bases and J by 2 bases, leaving 4 bases between them. The V gene's germline CDR1 is SGHRS and CDR2 YFSETQ. The CDR3 has 12 amino acids. CDR3 in amino acids: CASSSPTDTQYF. CDR3 DNA: TGCGCCAGCAGCTCCCCCACAGATACGCAGTATTTT.

Many counts were recorded for this clonotype. The chain joins TRBV12-3 or TRBV12-4 to TRBJ2-3, with TRBD1 matching over 8 bases. The CDR3 totals 16 residues. Germline trimming cut 3 bases from V and 1 base from J; bases unmatched to any gene: 6. Written as DNA, the CDR3 is TGTGCCAGCAGTTTCGGCAGGGGGCTTGGCACAGATACGCAGTATTTT. It encodes CASSFGRGLGTDTQYF.

This rearrangement joins TRBV30 to TRBJ1-6; D perhaps matches TRBD1 (5 bases). This CDR3 has 16 amino acids. The germline gives CDR1 GTSNPN, CDR2 SVGIG (reference sequence). Trimming took off 3 bases at V and 2 bases at J, with 14 bases between the two ends. CDR3 sequence: CAWRELRGAYNSPLHF. DNA for the CDR3: TGTGCCTGGAGAGAACTCCGGGGGGCCTATAATTCACCCCTCCACTTT.

The CDR3 DNA reads as TGTGCCAGCAGCTTGATAGGTCCCACTGAAGCTTTCTTT. Encoded protein: CASSLIGPTEAFF. This chain connects TRBV7-6 to TRBJ1-1; D is uncertain. Looked up from germline, CDR1 is SGHVS and CDR2 is FNYEAQ. Trimming cost V 3 bases and J 4 bases, with 9 bases left between them. The CDR3 extends over 13 amino acids.

The chain links TRBV9 to TRBJ2-2; no reliable D call. Germline V gene data show CDR1 as SGDLS and CDR2 as YYNGEE. The V end was cut by 8 bases, the J end by 5 bases, with 7 bases between. CDR3 length equals 11 residues. The CDR3 DNA is TGTGCCAGATCCGGGACCGGGGAGCTGTTTTTT. This encodes CARSGTGELFF.

This sequence joins TRBV3-1 and TRBJ2-1; unclear D gene. The V and J ends lost 7 bases and 7 bases respectively, with 11 bases between them. The CDR3 length is 12 residues. Germline assignment: CDR1 LGHDT and CDR2 YNNKEL (reference sequence). In DNA, the CDR3 is TGTGCCAGCACCTCTGGTGGAAATGAGCAGTTCTTC. Its protein is CASTSGGNEQFF.

J is TRBJ2-2 and V is TRBV11-3; 8 nucleotides match TRBD1. Trimming took 6 bases from V and 3 from J; bases not matched to a gene: 9. Germline CDR1 and CDR2: SGHNT and YENEEA. This CDR3 is built from 16 residues. The CDR3 loop is CASSSTGVPDTGELFF. CDR3 DNA sequence: TGTGCCAGCAGTTCGACAGGGGTACCTGACACCGGGGAGCTGTTTTTT.

This clonotype was counted many times. The chain has TRBV2 and TRBJ2-6, with D possibly called TRBD1 or TRBD2 (6 bases each). This CDR3 has 16 amino acids. Germline V gene lookup returns CDR1 SNHLY and CDR2 FYNNEI. Trimming shortened V by 9 bases and J by 3 bases, and 18 bases separated the two germline ends. CDR3 sequence (DNA): TGTGCCAGTTCAGAGTGGGGGGCGCTTGGGGCCAACGTCCTGACTTTC. Amino acid sequence: CASSEWGALGANVLTF. Drawing the rest from reference TRBV2 and TRBJ2-6, the complete variable domain is EPEVTQTPSHQVTQMGQEVILRCVPISNHLYFYWYRQILGQKVEFLVSFYNNEISEKSEIFDDQFSVERPDGSNFTLKIRSTKLEDSAMYFCASSEWGALGANVLTFGAGSRLTVL.

The chain has TRBV10-3 and TRBJ2-3; 10 bases are shared with TRBD1. V lost 0 bases to trimming and J lost 2 bases; unmatched junction nucleotides: 8. Germline assignment: CDR1 ENHRY and CDR2 SYGVKD. This CDR3 region has 18 residues. CDR3 in DNA: TGTGCCATCAGTGAGTCCCCGGGACAGGGGCTATACACAGATACGCAGTATTTT. Protein sequence: CAISESPGQGLYTDTQYF.

CDR3 amino acids: CASREFQEQYV. The CDR3 DNA sequence: TGCGCCAGCAGGGAGTTCCAAGAGCAGTACGTC. V and J are TRBV10-1 and TRBJ2-7; no firm D call. The CDR3 runs to 11 residues. Germline V gene sequence: CDR1 WNHNN, CDR2 SYGVQD (reference sequence).

The V gene is TRBV20-1, the J gene TRBJ2-1; 11 positions agree with TRBD1. With V trimmed by 2 bases and J by 5 bases, 5 bases remained unmatched. The germline CDR1 and CDR2 sequences are DFQATT and SNEGSKA (reference sequence). This CDR3 has 15 amino acids. The chain's CDR3 is CSARSGTGGDNEQFF. Here the CDR3 DNA reads TGCAGTGCTAGATCAGGGACAGGGGGGGACAATGAGCAGTTCTTC.

The sample holds many counts of this clonotype. The chain uses TRBV13 and TRBJ2-1, with D possibly being TRBD2 (8 bases). This CDR3 has 14 residues. V shed 4 bases and J shed 8 bases, with 15 bases lying between them. The germline V gene encodes CDR1 PRHDT and CDR2 FYEKMQ (reference sequence). The CDR3 DNA sequence: TGTGCCAGCAGCTGGACTAGCAGGGGGGATGAGCAGTTCTTC. Its translation: CASSWTSRGDEQFF.

V usage is TRBV20-1 and J usage is TRBJ2-2; 7 bases line up with TRBD1. CDR3 size: 15 residues. J gave up 3 bases and V 3 bases, and 7 bases lay outside the gene matches. The V gene's germline CDR1 is DFQATT and CDR2 SNEGSKA (reference sequence). CDR3: CSASGPGQYTGELFF. The CDR3 region has the DNA TGCAGTGCTAGCGGACCGGGACAGTACACCGGGGAGCTGTTTTTT.

This clonotype was seen many times. This chain uses TRBV29-1 with TRBJ1-2, with a weak D call TRBD1 (5 bases). Germline-derived CDR1 and CDR2 are SQVTM and ANQGSEA. Trimming shortened V by 4 bases and J by 0 bases, and 9 bases separated the two germline ends. There are 13 residues in the CDR3. Here the CDR3 DNA reads TGCAGCGTTGCTCAGGGCCCTAACTATGGCTACACCTTC. Its translation: CSVAQGPNYGYTF.

A remark on this clonotype: This clone may be a read error of a much larger clone one base away. This rearrangement joins TRBV28 to TRBJ1-5; tentative D call: TRBD1 (5 bases). V gave up 2 bases and J gave up 9 bases, with 20 bases separating them. This CDR3 region has 16 residues. Per the germline V gene, CDR1 is MDHEN and CDR2 is SYDVKM. CDR3 in DNA: TGTGCCAGCAGTTTAGGTAGGAGGGGAACAGTTCGGCCCCAGCATTTT. Translated, it gives CASSLGRRGTVRPQHF.

The table lists this clonotype with a few counts. This chain joins TRBV29-1 and TRBJ2-2, with 10 bases aligning to TRBD2. Germline CDR1 SQVTM, CDR2 ANQGSEA. Unmatched junction bases numbered 6, after V lost 4 bases and J lost 4 bases. CDR3 length: 15 amino acids. The CDR3 loop reads CSVAVLAGGTGELFF. The CDR3 region has the DNA TGCAGCGTTGCGGTTTTAGCGGGAGGCACCGGGGAGCTGTTTTTT.

Ten or more counts support this clonotype. This chain links TRBV18 with TRBJ2-7; 7 bases are a match to TRBD2. The CDR3 covers 17 residues. The germline V gene has CDR1 KGHSH and CDR2 LQKENI. Trimming at V came to 6 bases and at J to 1 base, leaving 15 bases not matched to a gene. In nucleotides, the CDR3 is TGTGCCAGCTCGCCGAATGGGAGGGCCGACTCGTCCTACGAGCAGTACGTC. This codes for CASSPNGRADSSYEQYV.

V and J are TRBV5-5 and TRBJ2-4; possible D gene TRBD2, 5 bases. V gave up 4 bases and J gave up 0 bases, with 11 bases separating them. Germline V lookup: CDR1 SGHKS, CDR2 YYEKEE (reference sequence). This CDR3 comprises 15 residues. The CDR3, as DNA: TGTGCCAGCAGCCCCCGGGAAGTAGCCAAAAACATTCAGTACTTC. The encoded protein is CASSPREVAKNIQYF.

The chain links TRBV2 to TRBJ2-5; D is possibly TRBD2 (6 bases). V was pared by 2 bases and J by 5 bases, with 15 bases between. Germline V lookup: CDR1 SNHLY, CDR2 FYNNEI. CDR3 length: 15 residues. CDR3 in amino acids: CASSELGGPVETQYF. In DNA form, the CDR3 reads TGTGCCAGCAGTGAACTCGGGGGTCCCGTGGAGACCCAGTACTTC.

The V gene is TRBV4-1, the J gene TRBJ1-6, with 7 bases matching TRBD1. V was pared by 3 bases and J by 10 bases, with 6 bases of the junction left unmatched. Germline CDR1 is MGHRA and CDR2 is YSYEKL. The CDR3 covers 14 residues. In DNA form, the CDR3 reads TGCGCCAGCAGCCAGGACAGGTTAGGATCACCCCTCCACTTT. Translated, it gives CASSQDRLGSPLHF.

The rearrangement joins TRBV20-1 to TRBJ2-3; 10 bases fit TRBD1. This CDR3 comprises 15 residues. CDR1 and CDR2 (germline): DFQATT, SNEGSKA (reference sequence). V lost 3 bases, J lost 8 bases, and 11 bases stayed unmatched. The CDR3 sequence is CSARLGTGVIGTQYF. The CDR3 nucleotides are TGCAGTGCTAGGCTTGGGACAGGGGTAATCGGTACGCAGTATTTT.

In its sample, this clonotype was seen a few times. The chain is built from TRBV18 and TRBJ2-1; D may be TRBD1 or TRBD2 (5 bases each). CDR1 and CDR2 from the germline V gene are KGHSH and LQKENI. The V end lost 3 bases, the J end lost 4 bases, and 13 bases lay between the germline ends. The CDR3 covers 15 residues. The CDR3, as DNA: TGTGCCAGCTCACCCCGGGGCAGAAAATACAATGAGCAGTTCTTC. Encoded protein: CASSPRGRKYNEQFF.

This chain links TRBV12-3 or TRBV12-4 with TRBJ2-1; D remains ambiguous. The CDR3 runs 16 residues. Trimming took off 5 bases at V and 0 bases at J, with 14 bases between the two ends. This chain's CDR3 is CASSPRLKSSYNEQFF. The CDR3 DNA reads TGTGCCAGCAGTCCCAGACTCAAGAGCTCCTACAATGAGCAGTTCTTC.

This clonotype was picked up many times. V is TRBV7-2 and J is TRBJ2-3; tentatively, D is TRBD1 (6 bases). V shed 1 base and J shed 2 bases, with 13 bases lying between them. The germline V gene encodes CDR1 SGHTA and CDR2 FQGNSA. CDR3 length: 16 residues. CDR3 loop: CASSLDTGIYTDTQYF. Written as DNA, the CDR3 is TGTGCCAGCAGCTTAGATACAGGGATTTACACAGATACGCAGTATTTT.